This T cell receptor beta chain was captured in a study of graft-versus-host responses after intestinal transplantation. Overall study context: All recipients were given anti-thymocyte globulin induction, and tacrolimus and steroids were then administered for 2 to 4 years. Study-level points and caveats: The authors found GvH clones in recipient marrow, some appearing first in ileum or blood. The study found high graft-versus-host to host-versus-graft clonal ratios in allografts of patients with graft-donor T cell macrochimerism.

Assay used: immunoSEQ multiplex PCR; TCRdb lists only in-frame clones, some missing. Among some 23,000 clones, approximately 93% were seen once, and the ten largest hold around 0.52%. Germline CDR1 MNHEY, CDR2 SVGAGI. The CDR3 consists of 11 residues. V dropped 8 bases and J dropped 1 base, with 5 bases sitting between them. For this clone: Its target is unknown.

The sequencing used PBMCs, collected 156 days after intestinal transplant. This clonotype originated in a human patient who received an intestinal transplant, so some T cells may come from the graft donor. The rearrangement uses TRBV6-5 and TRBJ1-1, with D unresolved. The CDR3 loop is CASQANTEAFF. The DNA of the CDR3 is TGTGCCAGCCAAGCGAACACTGAAGCTTTCTTT.